This T cell receptor beta chain was sequenced during a study of blood T cells in healthy people across ages. Overall study results and limits: Naive T cell percentage and TCR beta diversity correlated strongly.

The CDR3 is made up of 13 amino acids. Per germline, CDR1 ENHRY and CDR2 SYGVKD. The V gene lost 6 bases and the J gene lost 5 bases, with 13 bases spanning the gap. This clonotype occurred a few times. Its antigen remains unknown. Sample-barcoded 5' priming and a J-beta primer mix drove a second PCR of about 6 to 11 cycles. MiXCR, applied by TCRdb to the 5' RACE reads, yields one record per CDR3 protein. The repertoire holds around 1.5 million distinct CDR3 sequences, approximately 59% seen once, with about 6.7% in the top ten. Healthy Caucasian individuals from Russia aged about 6 to 100 were enrolled as donors. A minimum of 7 million PBMCs was isolated per sample. Extracted total RNA amounted to at least 5 micrograms for each sample.

The TCR sequence derives from a young man in good health. The rearrangement links TRBV10-3 to TRBJ2-5; D might be TRBD2 (5 bases). Input material: blood. The CDR3 loop reads CAIRDGGSETQYF. The CDR3 DNA reads as TGTGCCATCAGGGACGGAGGTAGTGAGACCCAGTACTTC.